A few counts support the clone carrying this TCR beta chain. What it recognizes is unknown. In TCRdb, the 5' RACE reads were re-called with MiXCR into one record per CDR3 protein. The repertoire includes 9,500 or so distinct CDR3 sequences, around 7.8% of them detected once, and about a fifth sits in the top ten. This entry comes from a study of spatial heterogeneity in lung cancer. General study points: The numbers of ubiquitous and regional expanded TCRs correlated with ubiquitous and regional nonsynonymous mutations, respectively. Tumor mutation counts were tracked by expanded intratumoral alpha and beta TCR counts.

This CDR3 is built from 12 residues. Per the germline V gene, CDR1 is SGHAT and CDR2 is FQNNGV. The germline V and J ends were trimmed by 5 bases and 6 bases, with 10 bases remaining between them. The time point: sample taken at primary tumor resection. Whole RNA obtained from tumor, nontumor lung or frozen PBMC underwent sequencing without sorting. J is TRBJ1-1 and V is TRBV11-2, with D unclear. Sequences were derived from lung tumor tissue, sampled at surgery. This receptor was identified in a male donor with early-stage non-small cell lung cancer. The CDR3 region is CASSDPPPEAFF. CDR3 nucleotides: TGTGCCAGCAGCGATCCACCTCCTGAAGCTTTCTTT.